The 8 T cell receptor beta chains listed next were all sequenced from one sample in a study of tissue T cells after allogeneic stem cell transplantation. Assay: immunoSEQ multiplex PCR; the TCRdb copy retains only in-frame clones and omits some. The data show approximately 45,000 clones, 92% seen once. The material sequenced was blood, taken before transplantation. These receptors originate from a woman aged 40 to 75 who later had graft-versus-host disease after an allogeneic stem cell transplant.

The chain is built from TRBV27 and TRBJ2-2; tentative D call: TRBD2 (6 bases). Trimming cost V 5 bases and J 5 bases, with 18 bases left between them. CDR1 is MNHEY and CDR2 is SMNVEV in the germline V gene (reference sequence). CDR3 length: 16 residues. In DNA, the CDR3 is TGTGCCAGCAGTATACGGACCTACCGGGGGACCGGGGAGCTGTTTTTT. It is translated as CASSIRTYRGTGELFF.

The V and J genes are TRBV6-5 and TRBJ2-1; D remains ambiguous. Per germline, CDR1 MNHEY and CDR2 SVGAGI. V gave up 2 bases and J gave up 6 bases, with 14 bases separating them. CDR3 size: 15 residues. CDR3 coding DNA: TGTGCCAGCAGTTACGACGGCCCCCTGAGCAATGAGCAGTTCTTC. This gives the protein CASSYDGPLSNEQFF.

The chain has TRBV6-2 or TRBV6-3 and TRBJ1-1; D is unclear. This CDR3 is 15 amino acids long. V dropped 7 bases and J dropped 0 bases, with 15 bases sitting between them. Germline V gene sequence: CDR1 MNHEY, CDR2 SVGEGT. CDR3 protein: CASTPGGIMNTEAFF. The CDR3, as DNA: TGTGCCAGCACCCCCGGCGGAATCATGAACACTGAAGCTTTCTTT.

The CDR3 coding sequence is TGCAGCGTTGAAGGAACAGGGGGCATCGACGAGCAGTACTTC. As protein: CSVEGTGGIDEQYF. The genes are TRBV29-1 and TRBJ2-7; 9 bases agree with TRBD1. CDR1 SQVTM and CDR2 ANQGSEA come from the germline V gene. The CDR3 totals 14 residues. After removal of 1 base from V and 5 bases from J, the junction contained 6 bases not matched to a gene.

This sequence joins TRBV6-6 and TRBJ1-1, with D unclear. CDR1 is MNHNY and CDR2 is SVGAGI in the germline V gene (reference sequence). The CDR3 runs 15 residues. The V gene lost 10 bases and the J gene lost 0 bases, with 18 bases spanning the gap. CDR3 in DNA: TGTGCCACCCTTCCCTGGGAGCGGATGAACACTGAAGCTTTCTTT. This gives the protein CATLPWERMNTEAFF.

This chain joins TRBV6-5 and TRBJ2-2; a possible D gene is TRBD2 (6 bases). In germline, CDR1 is MNHEY, CDR2 SVGAGI. V gave up 4 bases and J gave up 8 bases, with 20 bases separating them. The CDR3 is made up of 16 amino acids. DNA for the CDR3: TGTGCCAGCAGTTCCGGCCTGGGGACTCTAATTGGGGAGCTGTTTTTT. Translation gives CASSSGLGTLIGELFF.

The genes are TRBV6-5 and TRBJ2-7; tentative D call: TRBD2 (5 bases). The germline V and J ends were trimmed by 7 bases and 6 bases, with 13 bases remaining between them. The CDR3 has 12 amino acids. Germline V lookup: CDR1 MNHEY, CDR2 SVGAGI. In DNA form, the CDR3 reads TGTGCCAGCACCGGACTTAGTCTCGAGCAGTACTTC. Its translation is CASTGLSLEQYF.

The chain joins TRBV10-3 to TRBJ2-1; D remains unclear. Trimming removed 6 bases from V and 5 bases from J, with 11 bases in between. The germline CDR1 and CDR2 sequences are ENHRY and SYGVKD. This CDR3 spans 13 amino acids. The CDR3 DNA reads as TGTGCCATCAGCCATAAAGGAAACAATGAGCAGTTCTTC. This encodes CAISHKGNNEQFF.